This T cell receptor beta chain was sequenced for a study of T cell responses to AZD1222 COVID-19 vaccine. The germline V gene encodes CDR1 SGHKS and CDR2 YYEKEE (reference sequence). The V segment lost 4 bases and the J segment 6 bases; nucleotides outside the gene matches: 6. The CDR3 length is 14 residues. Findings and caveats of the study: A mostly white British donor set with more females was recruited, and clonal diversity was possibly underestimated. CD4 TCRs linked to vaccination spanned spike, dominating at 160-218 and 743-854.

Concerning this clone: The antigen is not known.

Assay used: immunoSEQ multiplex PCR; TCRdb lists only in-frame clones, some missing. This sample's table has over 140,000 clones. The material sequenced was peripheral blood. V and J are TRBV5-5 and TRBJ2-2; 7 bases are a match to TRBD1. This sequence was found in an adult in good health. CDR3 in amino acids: CASSLQGWAGELFF. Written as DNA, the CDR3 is TGTGCCAGCAGCCTACAGGGGTGGGCCGGGGAGCTGTTTTTT.